This T cell receptor (beta chain) was identified in a study of technical replicates of blood from several donors. TCRdb's table, derived via immunoSEQ multiplex PCR, lists solely in-frame clones and lacks some. The data contain about 93,000 clones, about 96% of them singletons. Germline CDR1 MNHEY, CDR2 SMNVEV (reference sequence). The CDR3 has 14 residues. The V end lost 1 base, the J end lost 3 bases, and 4 bases lay between the germline ends. The specimen was T cells isolated from PBMCs. This sequence joins TRBV27 and TRBJ2-6; D is undetermined. The source is a human donor in good health. In DNA, the CDR3 is TGTGCCAGCAGTTTATTGAGTGGGGCCAACGTCCTGACTTTC. Translation gives CASSLLSGANVLTF.